This is a list of T cell receptor beta chains from one sample in a study of blood T cells in healthy people across ages. TCRdb itself ran the 5' RACE reads through MiXCR, one entry per CDR3 protein. The table lists about 1.4 million distinct CDR3 sequences, approximately 59% of them singletons, with over 5.5% in the top ten. Specimen: blood. The source is a man between 18 and 35 years old in good health. CDR3s include the opening cysteine and the closing phenylalanine or tryptophan. A D gene is named only where the DNA matches it firmly. Not every row has a clone size; where given, it reads once, few, many or a size class.

TRBJ2-2 few TRBV4-1 . CASSRGTANTGELFF TGCGCCAGCAGCCGAGGGACGGCGAACACCGGGGAGCTGTTTTTT
TRBJ2-7 few TRBV11-2 . CASSWAPRGRSSYEQYF TGTGCCAGCAGCTGGGCCCCGCGGGGGCGTAGCTCCTACGAGCAGTACTTC
TRBJ2-1 . TRBV10-3 TRBD2 CAISVVAGGFIGSEQFF TGTGCCATCAGTGTCGTAGCGGGAGGATTTATTGGTAGTGAGCAGTTCTTC
TRBJ1-1 once TRBV7-2 . CASSPGGLPEAFF TGTGCCAGCAGCCCCGGAGGTTTGCCTGAAGCTTTCTTT
TRBJ1-4 . TRBV4-1 . CASSPTGGGSEKLFF TGCGCCAGCAGCCCTACGGGGGGGGGCAGTGAAAAACTGTTTTTT
TRBJ1-2 . TRBV20-1 TRBD1 CSARDREISYGYTF TGCAGTGCAAGGGACAGGGAGATCTCCTATGGTTACACCTTC
TRBJ2-2 . TRBV6-6 . CASSYSRAENTGELFF TGTGCCAGCAGTTACTCGAGGGCGGAGAACACCGGGGAGCTGTTTTTT
TRBJ2-7 . TRBV6-2/TRBV6-3 . CASSYTSGIDEQYF TGTGCCAGCAGTTATACGTCGGGGATTGACGAGCAGTACTTC
TRBJ2-5 few TRBV11-3 TRBD1 CASSPQTGGLETQYF TGTGCCAGCAGCCCCCAGACAGGGGGCTTAGAGACCCAGTACTTC
TRBJ2-5 . TRBV7-8 . CASSLSGSEGRGFQETQYF TGTGCCAGCAGCTTGAGTGGTTCGGAGGGGAGGGGGTTCCAAGAGACCCAGTACTTC
TRBJ2-3 . TRBV20-1 TRBD2 CSASPAGADTQYF TGCAGTGCTAGTCCAGCGGGAGCAGATACGCAGTATTTT
TRBJ2-4 . TRBV20-1 TRBD1 CSASSPGGVNIQYF TGCAGTGCTAGCAGTCCAGGGGGCGTGAACATTCAGTACTTC
TRBJ2-1 . TRBV5-1 . CASSFPPEDIIMNLPYNEQFF TGCGCCAGCAGCTTCCCACCAGAGGACATAATTATGAACTTACCCTACAATGAGCAGTTCTTC
TRBJ2-5 . TRBV7-9 . CASSFEDRTQYF TGTGCCAGCAGCTTTGAGGACAGGACCCAGTACTTC
TRBJ2-1 . TRBV6-5 . CASSSPRRAAGTSRINEQFF TGTGCCAGCAGTTCCCCACGGAGGGCGGCCGGGACTTCCAGGATCAATGAGCAGTTCTTC
TRBJ2-5 once TRBV4-1 TRBD1 CASSQPTGVDETQYF TGCGCCAGCAGCCAACCCACAGGGGTGGACGAGACCCAGTACTTC
TRBJ2-3 few TRBV2 . CASSVANTQYF TGTGCCAGCAGCGTGGCCAATACGCAGTATTTT
TRBJ2-1 . TRBV7-2 . CASTAVAYNEQFF TGTGCCAGCACCGCGGTCGCCTACAATGAGCAGTTCTTC
TRBJ1-1 few TRBV6-2/TRBV6-3 TRBD1 CASNRGTANTEAFF TGTGCCAGCAACAGGGGTACGGCGAACACTGAAGCTTTCTTT
TRBJ2-6 few TRBV12-3/TRBV12-4 TRBD1 CASSLGQGIGANVLTF TGTGCCAGCAGTCTGGGACAGGGCATTGGGGCCAACGTCCTGACTTTC
TRBJ2-7 . TRBV27 TRBD2 CASSLEGGLGLYEQYF TGTGCCAGCAGTTTAGAGGGGGGACTAGGCCTCTACGAGCAGTACTTC
TRBJ2-3 . TRBV15 . CATSRDPASTDTQYF TGTGCCACCAGCAGAGATCCGGCAAGCACAGATACGCAGTATTTT
TRBJ2-3 few TRBV27 TRBD1 CASSFPGQSTDTQYF TGTGCCAGCAGTTTTCCGGGACAGAGCACAGATACGCAGTATTTT
TRBJ2-1 . TRBV3-1 TRBD2 CASSPAVAGPYNEQFF TGTGCCAGCAGCCCCGCGGTAGCGGGACCCTACAATGAGCAGTTCTTC
TRBJ2-5 few TRBV29-1 . CSVEEGETQYF TGCAGCGTTGAAGAGGGGGAGACCCAGTACTTC
TRBJ1-2 . TRBV6-5 . CASSFQGHYGYTF TGTGCCAGCAGTTTCCAGGGGCACTATGGCTACACCTTC
TRBJ2-3 . TRBV2 . CASSDQKGGDTQYF TGTGCCAGCAGCGACCAGAAAGGGGGGGATACGCAGTATTTT
TRBJ2-3 once TRBV10-3 TRBD1 CAIRTGGPTDTQYF TGTGCCATCAGGACAGGGGGGCCCACAGATACGCAGTATTTT
TRBJ2-7 . TRBV20-1 TRBD2 CSANAGEVYEQYF TGCAGTGCCAATGCGGGGGAGGTCTACGAGCAGTACTTC
TRBJ2-5 few TRBV5-1 TRBD1 CASSSDRDEETQYF TGCGCCAGCAGCTCGGACAGGGACGAAGAGACCCAGTACTTC
TRBJ2-7 . TRBV5-1 TRBD2 CASSALGGERKSYEQYF TGCGCCAGCAGCGCTCTGGGAGGGGAGCGAAAATCCTACGAGCAGTACTTC
TRBJ2-3 . TRBV24-1 TRBD2 CATSDGEQLAGAGTDTQYF TGTGCCACCAGTGATGGTGAGCAACTAGCGGGAGCTGGCACAGATACGCAGTATTTT
TRBJ1-5 . TRBV7-9 TRBD1 CASSSDREVNQPQHF TGTGCCAGCAGCTCAGACAGGGAAGTGAATCAGCCCCAGCATTTT
TRBJ2-7 . TRBV6-6 . CASSSVDRGEQYF TGTGCCAGCAGTTCGGTGGACCGTGGCGAGCAGTACTTC
TRBJ2-6 . TRBV15 . CATSSGLRSGANVLTF TGTGCCACCAGCAGCGGACTCCGCTCTGGGGCCAACGTCCTGACTTTC
TRBJ1-2 . TRBV27 TRBD1 CASSLQGVDGYTF TGTGCCAGCAGTTTACAGGGGGTTGATGGCTACACCTTC
TRBJ2-7 once TRBV20-1 . CSARDPRQAYEQYF TGCAGTGCTAGAGATCCGAGACAGGCCTACGAGCAGTACTTC
TRBJ2-7 . TRBV4-2 TRBD1 CASSQGTGGEAYEQYF TGTGCCAGCAGCCAAGGAACAGGGGGCGAGGCCTACGAGCAGTACTTC
TRBJ1-2 few TRBV7-9 . CASSLDTQQFRYGYTF TGTGCCAGCAGCTTGGACACCCAACAATTTCGGTATGGCTACACCTTC
TRBJ1-2 . TRBV28 . CASRVRANGYTF TGTGCCAGCAGGGTCAGGGCGAATGGCTACACCTTC
TRBJ1-1 . TRBV7-2 . CASSLWGAGEAFF TGTGCCAGCAGCTTATGGGGGGCGGGTGAAGCTTTCTTT
TRBJ2-7 few TRBV6-5 TRBD2 CASSVAGAHNEQYF TGTGCCAGCAGCGTAGCGGGAGCCCACAATGAGCAGTACTTC
TRBJ1-4 . TRBV12-3/TRBV12-4 TRBD1 CASSNRQGVGNEKLFF TGTGCCAGCAGCAACAGACAGGGGGTGGGAAATGAAAAACTGTTTTTT
TRBJ1-4 few TRBV25-1 . CASSEQGTNEKLFF TGTGCCAGCAGTGAACAGGGGACTAATGAAAAACTGTTTTTT
TRBJ2-5 . TRBV11-2 . CASSPRSDYKQYF TGTGCCAGCAGCCCTCGTTCGGACTATAAGCAGTACTTC
TRBJ2-7 . TRBV7-2 TRBD2 CASSPRTSGRVGLYEQYF TGTGCCAGCAGCCCCCGGACTAGCGGGAGGGTCGGCCTTTACGAGCAGTACTTC
TRBJ2-1 few TRBV29-1 TRBD2 CSVEDPGLEYNEQFF TGCAGCGTTGAAGATCCGGGACTAGAGTACAATGAGCAGTTCTTC
TRBJ1-2 many TRBV2 . CASSEQGRGRGYTF TGTGCCAGCAGTGAACAGGGCAGGGGTAGAGGCTACACCTTC
TRBJ2-1 . TRBV27 . CASTLWGSRGDEQFF TGTGCCAGCACATTATGGGGGTCGAGGGGCGATGAGCAGTTCTTC
TRBJ2-3 . TRBV27 . CASSQYTRGDTQYF TGTGCCAGCAGTCAGTACACCCGGGGCGATACGCAGTATTTT
TRBJ2-1 . TRBV4-1 . CASSQGPLALAYNEQFF TGCGCCAGCAGCCAAGGCCCCCTAGCTCTGGCCTACAATGAGCAGTTCTTC
TRBJ2-7 . TRBV5-1 TRBD2 CASSLVGRSHEQYF TGCGCCAGCAGCTTAGTCGGGAGGTCCCACGAGCAGTACTTC
TRBJ2-7 few TRBV10-3 TRBD2 CAISESDGLATYEQYF TGTGCCATCAGTGAGTCAGATGGACTAGCGACCTACGAGCAGTACTTC
TRBJ1-3 . TRBV3-1 . CASSRTATLGNTIYF TGTGCCAGCAGTCGGACAGCCACTCTGGGAAACACCATATATTTT
TRBJ2-7 once TRBV6-2/TRBV6-3 . CASAPNRANYEQYF TGTGCCAGTGCCCCTAACAGGGCCAACTACGAGCAGTACTTC
TRBJ2-2 . TRBV6-4 . CASSPVPGLETGELFF TGTGCCAGCAGTCCTGTCCCGGGACTGGAGACCGGGGAGCTGTTTTTT
TRBJ2-7 . TRBV4-2 TRBD2 CASSQELAGAITTYEQYF TGTGCCAGCAGCCAAGAACTAGCGGGGGCTATCACTACCTACGAGCAGTACTTC
TRBJ2-7 . TRBV5-1 . CASSQDPGFYEQYF TGCGCCAGCAGCCAGGACCCCGGATTCTACGAGCAGTACTTC
TRBJ2-1 few TRBV29-1 . CSAGSLNNEQFF TGCAGCGCCGGATCCCTCAACAATGAGCAGTTCTTC
TRBJ2-3 . TRBV20-1 TRBD2 CSATGTSGSRASTDTQYF TGCAGTGCTACCGGGACCAGCGGGAGCCGCGCGAGCACAGATACGCAGTATTTT